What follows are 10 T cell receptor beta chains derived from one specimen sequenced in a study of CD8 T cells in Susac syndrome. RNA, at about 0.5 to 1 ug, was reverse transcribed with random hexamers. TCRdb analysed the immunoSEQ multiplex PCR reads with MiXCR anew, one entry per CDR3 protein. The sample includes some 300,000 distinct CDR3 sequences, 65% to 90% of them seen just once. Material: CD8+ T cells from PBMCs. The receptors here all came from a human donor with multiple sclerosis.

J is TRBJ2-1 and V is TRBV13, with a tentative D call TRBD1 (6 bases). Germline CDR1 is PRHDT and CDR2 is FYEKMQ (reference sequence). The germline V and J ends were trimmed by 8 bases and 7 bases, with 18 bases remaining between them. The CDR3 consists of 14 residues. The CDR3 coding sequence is TGTGCCAGCGACGTGTTGGGCAGGGGAAATGAGCAGTTCTTC. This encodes CASDVLGRGNEQFF.

The CDR3, as DNA: TGTGCCTGGAGTGACCCCGCGGACACTGAAGCTTTCTTT. Amino acids: CAWSDPADTEAFF. V is TRBV30 and J is TRBJ1-1; D gene uncertain. Trimming left V 1 base short and J 3 bases short, with 9 bases between. The CDR3 is 13 amino acids. Germline V lookup: CDR1 GTSNPN, CDR2 SVGIG (reference sequence).

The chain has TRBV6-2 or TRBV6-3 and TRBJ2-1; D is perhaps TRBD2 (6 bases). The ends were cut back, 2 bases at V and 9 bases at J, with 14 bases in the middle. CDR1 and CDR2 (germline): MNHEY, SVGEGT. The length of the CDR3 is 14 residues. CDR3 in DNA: TGTGCCAGCAGTTACAACCTCGCCGGGGGTGAGCAGTTCTTC. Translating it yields CASSYNLAGGEQFF.

Here the CDR3 DNA reads TGTGCCAGCAGTTACCGCCTGGGATGGGAGAAACAGCGCCCGCAAGAGACCCAGTACTTC. Amino acids: CASSYRLGWEKQRPQETQYF. The chain is built from TRBV6-5 and TRBJ2-5; perhaps TRBD2 as D (5 bases). Germline V gene data show CDR1 as MNHEY and CDR2 as SVGAGI. V was cut by 2 bases and J by 2 bases, with 27 bases left in between. This CDR3 is 20 amino acids long.

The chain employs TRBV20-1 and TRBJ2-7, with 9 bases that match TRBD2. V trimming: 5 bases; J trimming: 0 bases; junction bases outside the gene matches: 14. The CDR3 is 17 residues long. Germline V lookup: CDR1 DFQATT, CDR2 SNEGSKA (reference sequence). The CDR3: CSASTGPRLADSYEQYF. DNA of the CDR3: TGCAGTGCTTCCACCGGCCCGAGACTAGCGGACTCCTACGAGCAGTACTTC.

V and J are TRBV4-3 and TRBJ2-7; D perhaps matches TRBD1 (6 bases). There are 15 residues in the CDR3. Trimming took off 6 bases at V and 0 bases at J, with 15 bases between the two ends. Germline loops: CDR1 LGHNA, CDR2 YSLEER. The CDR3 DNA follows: TGCGCCAGCAGTCGAATCACAGGGACCTCCTACGAGCAGTACTTC. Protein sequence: CASSRITGTSYEQYF.

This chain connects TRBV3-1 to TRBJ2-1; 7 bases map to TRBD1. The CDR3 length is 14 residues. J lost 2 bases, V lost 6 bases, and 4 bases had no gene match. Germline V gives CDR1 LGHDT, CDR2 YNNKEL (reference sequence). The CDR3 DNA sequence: TGTGCCAGCAGTAGACAGGGCACCTACAATGAGCAGTTCTTC. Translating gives CASSRQGTYNEQFF.

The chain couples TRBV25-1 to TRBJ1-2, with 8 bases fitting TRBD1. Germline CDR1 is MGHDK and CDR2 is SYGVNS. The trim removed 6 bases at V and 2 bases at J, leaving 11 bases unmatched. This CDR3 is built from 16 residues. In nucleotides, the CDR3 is TGTGCCAGCAGCCGACGAGGGGACAGGAGAAACTATGGCTACACCTTC. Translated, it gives CASSRRGDRRNYGYTF.

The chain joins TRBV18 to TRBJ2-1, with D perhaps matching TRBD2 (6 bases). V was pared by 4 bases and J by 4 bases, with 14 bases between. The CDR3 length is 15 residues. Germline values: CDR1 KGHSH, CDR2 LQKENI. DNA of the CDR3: TGTGCCAGCTCACTCCCCGGGACTTCTTACAATGAGCAGTTCTTC. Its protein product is CASSLPGTSYNEQFF.

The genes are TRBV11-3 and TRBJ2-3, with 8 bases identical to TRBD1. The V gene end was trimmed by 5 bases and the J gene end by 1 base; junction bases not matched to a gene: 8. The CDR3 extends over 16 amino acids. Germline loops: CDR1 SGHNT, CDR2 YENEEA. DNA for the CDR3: TGTGCCAGCAGCGTTCCCAGGGGGCCCGGCACAGATACGCAGTATTTT. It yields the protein CASSVPRGPGTDTQYF.